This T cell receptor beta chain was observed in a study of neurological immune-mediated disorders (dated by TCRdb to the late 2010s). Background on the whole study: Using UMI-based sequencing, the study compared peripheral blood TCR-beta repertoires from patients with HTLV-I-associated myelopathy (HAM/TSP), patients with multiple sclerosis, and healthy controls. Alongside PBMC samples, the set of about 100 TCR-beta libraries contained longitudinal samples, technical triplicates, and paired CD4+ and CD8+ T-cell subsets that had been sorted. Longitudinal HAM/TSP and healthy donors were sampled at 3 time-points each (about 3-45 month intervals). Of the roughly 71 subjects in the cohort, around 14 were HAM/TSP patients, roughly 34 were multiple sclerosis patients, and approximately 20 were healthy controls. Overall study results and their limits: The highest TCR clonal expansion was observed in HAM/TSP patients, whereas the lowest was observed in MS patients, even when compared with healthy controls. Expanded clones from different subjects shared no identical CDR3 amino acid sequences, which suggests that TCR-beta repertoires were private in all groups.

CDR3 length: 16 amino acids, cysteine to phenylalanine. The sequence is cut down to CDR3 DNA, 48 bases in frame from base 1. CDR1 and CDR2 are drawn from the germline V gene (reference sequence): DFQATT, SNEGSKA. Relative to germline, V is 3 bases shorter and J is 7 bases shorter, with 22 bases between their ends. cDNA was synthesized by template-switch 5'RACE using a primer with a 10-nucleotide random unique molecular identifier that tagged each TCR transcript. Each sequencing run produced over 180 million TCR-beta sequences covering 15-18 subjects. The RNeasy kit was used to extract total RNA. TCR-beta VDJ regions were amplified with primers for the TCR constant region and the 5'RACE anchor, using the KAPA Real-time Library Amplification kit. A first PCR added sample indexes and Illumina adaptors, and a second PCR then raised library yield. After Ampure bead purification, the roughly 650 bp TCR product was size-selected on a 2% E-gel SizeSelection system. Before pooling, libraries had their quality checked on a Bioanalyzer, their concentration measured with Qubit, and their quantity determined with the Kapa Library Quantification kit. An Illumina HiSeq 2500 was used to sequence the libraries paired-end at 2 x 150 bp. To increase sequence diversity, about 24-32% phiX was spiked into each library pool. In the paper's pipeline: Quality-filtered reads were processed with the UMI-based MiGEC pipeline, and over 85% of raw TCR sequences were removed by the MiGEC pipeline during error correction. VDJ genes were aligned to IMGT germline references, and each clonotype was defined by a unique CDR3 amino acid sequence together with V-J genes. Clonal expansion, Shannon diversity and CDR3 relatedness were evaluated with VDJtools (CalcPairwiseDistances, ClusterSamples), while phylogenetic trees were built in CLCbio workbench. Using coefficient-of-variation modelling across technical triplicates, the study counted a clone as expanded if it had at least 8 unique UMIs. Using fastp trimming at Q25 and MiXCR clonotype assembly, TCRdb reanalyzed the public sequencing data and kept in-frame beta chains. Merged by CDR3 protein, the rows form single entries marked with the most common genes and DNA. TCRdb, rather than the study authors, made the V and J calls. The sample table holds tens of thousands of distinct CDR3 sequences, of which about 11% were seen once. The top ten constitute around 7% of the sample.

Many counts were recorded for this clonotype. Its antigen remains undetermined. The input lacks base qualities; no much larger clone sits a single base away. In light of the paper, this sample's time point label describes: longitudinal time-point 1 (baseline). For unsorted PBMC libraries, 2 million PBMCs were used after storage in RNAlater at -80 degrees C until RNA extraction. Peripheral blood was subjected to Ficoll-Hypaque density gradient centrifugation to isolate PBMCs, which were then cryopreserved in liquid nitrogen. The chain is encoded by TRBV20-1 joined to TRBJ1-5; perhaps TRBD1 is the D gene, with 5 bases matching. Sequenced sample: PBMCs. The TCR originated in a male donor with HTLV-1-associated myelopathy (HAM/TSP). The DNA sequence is TGCAGTGCTAGGGCCAGCGGGGGGGGGATCGGACAGCCCCAGCATTTT. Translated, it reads CSARASGGGIGQPQHF.